The rows below give T cell receptor beta chains drawn from one sample of a study of shared clonotypes between healthy human individuals. The repertoire was sequenced with immunoSEQ multiplex PCR; TCRdb's copy has only in-frame clones and lacks some. Of a few hundred thousand clones in the sample, roughly 80% were seen once. The sequencing input was memory CD4+ T cells sorted from blood. These receptors came from a man between 25 and 39 years old in good health. CDR3s leave out the opening cysteine and the closing phenylalanine or tryptophan.

v_gene	j_gene	CDR3aa
TRBV11-3	TRBJ2-7	ASRIQESRVYEQY
TRBV18	TRBJ2-7	ASSPLTAGRDSYEQY
TRBV2	TRBJ2-7	ASRDSGAGEQY
TRBV5-6	TRBJ2-5	ASSLVYSETQY
TRBV9	TRBJ2-3	ASSVLGARTDTQY
TRBV18	TRBJ2-5	ASSEQETQY
TRBV9	TRBJ2-3	ASNTGIGGLDTQY
TRBV5-4	TRBJ1-2	ASSPGRNRNGYT
TRBV19	TRBJ2-5	ASSSRGLGGTQY
TRBV2	TRBJ1-2	ASSPDRDKYGYT
TRBV5-6	TRBJ2-5	ASSGGVGRETQY
TRBV6-1	TRBJ2-5	ASSPYHREMETQY
TRBV27	TRBJ1-2	ASSETGNRNGYT
TRBV11-2	TRBJ2-7	ASSGDAYEQY
TRBV7-9	TRBJ2-3	ASSTASGLYTDTQY
TRBV20-1	TRBJ2-1	SARLDEQF
TRBV27	TRBJ2-6	ASSLLPLIPSGANVLT
TRBV5-1	TRBJ2-7	ASSSYGDQGSEQY
TRBV7-8	TRBJ1-5	ASSLGTGGYQPQH
TRBV9	TRBJ1-5	ASSSLGSNQPQH
TRBV5-1	TRBJ2-2	ASSFALGGFRNTGELF
TRBV2	TRBJ2-6	ASSSDRAGANVLT
TRBV9	TRBJ1-2	ASSVVGTNYGYT
TRBV15	TRBJ2-1	ATSRGLSRGEVNNEQF
TRBV30	TRBJ1-1	AWKTGPNTEAF
TRBV2	TRBJ2-3	ASRTGQGTDTQY
TRBV5-1	TRBJ2-2	ASATQGADIHTGELF
TRBV7-9	TRBJ1-1	ASSLPGYGTEAF